Here is one TCR beta chain with its context. The CDR3 sequence is 13 residues long. The V and J ends lost 7 bases and 8 bases respectively, with 17 bases between them. The sample comes from a study of blood T cell repertoires in COVID-19. The overall study: Samples came from the United States, Italy and Spain, spanning acute and convalescent COVID-19. PBMCs, B-cell-depleted T cells, or T cells provided the cDNA or gDNA that made up the material.

Authors' processing steps: Nucleated cell number was recorded as an estimate derived from reference gene primer amplification. Libraries were prepared by immunoSEQ multiplex PCR; TCRdb keeps only in-frame clonotypes and omits some of them. V and J calls plus clone size are reproduced from that table; the DNA served to infer D and trimming. The table has about 160,000 clones, roughly 91% seen once. Sequencing input: peripheral blood. The chain links TRBV12-3 or TRBV12-4 to TRBJ1-2; unclear D gene. This sequence originates from a man younger than 30 with acute or convalescent COVID-19. This CDR3 is CASTPSSQRGYTF. The DNA of the CDR3 is TGTGCCAGCACCCCCTCCTCCCAGCGAGGCTACACCTTC.